These 22 T cell receptor beta chains originate from one sample sequenced in a study of blood T cells in healthy people across ages (dated by TCRdb to the mid-2010s). Receptor libraries were prepared by 5' RACE. The listed sequencing device is Illumina HiSeq 2500. A second PCR of roughly 7 to 11 cycles was performed with a sample-barcoded 5' primer and a J-beta primer mix. TCRdb itself trimmed the public reads at Q25 with fastp, ran MiXCR and retained productive beta chains. Each entry is one CDR3 protein sequence, shown with its most common DNA and genes. The sample data list 700,000 or so distinct CDR3 sequences, and approximately 21% of these were observed just once. Jointly, the top ten make up around a fifth of the sample. Sequencing was done on a sample of blood. The receptor source for this set is a man in his sixties or seventies in good health.

V and J are TRBV6-5 and TRBJ1-2; 7 nucleotides match TRBD1. CDR1 MNHEY and CDR2 SVGAGI come from the germline V gene. The CDR3 has 14 amino acids. V lost 6 bases, J lost 8 bases, and 12 bases stayed unmatched. CDR3 sequence: CASSQRRTGEGYTF. CDR3 nucleotides: TGTGCCAGCAGCCAGCGACGCACAGGGGAAGGCTACACCTTC.

The CDR3 nucleotides are TGCAGCGTTGCCGGGGGCAACTATGGCTACACCTTC. This gives the protein CSVAGGNYGYTF. The V gene is TRBV29-1, the J gene TRBJ1-2, with a tentative D call TRBD1 (6 bases). V was shortened by 4 bases and J by 2 bases, with 8 bases between the two germline ends. The CDR3 sequence is 12 residues long. Per the germline V gene, CDR1 is SQVTM and CDR2 is ANQGSEA. Supplemented by reference TRBV29-1 and TRBJ1-2, the full variable domain reads SAVISQKPSRDICQRGTSLTIQCQVDSQVTMMFWYRQQPGQSLTLIATANQGSEATYESGFVIDKFPISRPNLTFSTLTVSNMSPEDSSIYLCSVAGGNYGYTFGSGTRLTVV.

The chain combines TRBV24-1 with TRBJ1-2; D possibly corresponds to TRBD1 (5 bases). Per the germline V gene, CDR1 is KGHDR and CDR2 is SFDVKD. V dropped 3 bases and J dropped 4 bases, with 14 bases sitting between them. This CDR3 has 15 residues. CDR3 DNA: TGTGCCACCAGTGATCCGGGCGTTGGGACCTATGGCTACACCTTC. Translation: CATSDPGVGTYGYTF.

J is TRBJ2-7 and V is TRBV4-1; 10 bases line up with TRBD2. After removal of 1 base from V and 3 bases from J, the junction contained 3 bases not matched to a gene. CDR1 MGHRA and CDR2 YSYEKL come from the germline V gene. The CDR3 extends over 15 amino acids. This CDR3 is CASSQGGTSVYEQYF. Here the CDR3 DNA reads TGCGCCAGCAGCCAAGGGGGGACTAGCGTCTACGAGCAGTACTTC.

This clonotype has more than one count but fewer than ten. V is TRBV25-1 and J is TRBJ2-6, with D uncertain. Germline values: CDR1 MGHDK, CDR2 SYGVNS. Trimming took 5 bases from V and 1 from J, leaving 12 bases between them. This CDR3 spans 16 amino acids. CDR3 nucleotides: TGTGCCAGCAGTCACGCCCTTCTTTCTGGGGCCAACGTCCTGACTTTC. The encoded protein is CASSHALLSGANVLTF.

This chain uses TRBV6-2 or TRBV6-3 with TRBJ2-1; maybe TRBD1 (5 bases). V lost 0 bases and J lost 4, with 10 bases in between. The CDR3 loop spans 15 amino acids. Germline CDR1 and CDR2: MNHEY and SVGEGT. The CDR3 is CASSYSATAYNEQFF. CDR3 coding DNA: TGTGCCAGCAGTTACTCCGCGACAGCTTACAATGAGCAGTTCTTC.

V usage is TRBV7-2 and J usage is TRBJ1-5, with D maybe TRBD1 (5 bases). The V end lost 2 bases, the J end lost 4 bases, and 9 bases lay between the germline ends. CDR3 length: 14 amino acids. Per the germline V gene, CDR1 is SGHTA and CDR2 is FQGNSA. The CDR3 bases are TGTGCCAGCAGCTTAACGCAGGGAAATCAGCCCCAGCATTTT. Protein product: CASSLTQGNQPQHF.

This clonotype was counted only a few times. Because it lacks the conserved phenylalanine or tryptophan at the end, this CDR3 is likely a read error. V and J are TRBV6-2 or TRBV6-3 and TRBJ2-5; TRBD2 matches 8 bases. CDR3 length: 13 amino acids. In germline, CDR1 is MNHEY, CDR2 SVGEGT. The J segment lost 11 bases and the V segment lost 6 bases, leaving 11 bases of the junction unmatched. This CDR3 is CASRTSERLEQYV. As DNA, the CDR3 is TGTGCCAGCAGGACTAGCGAGAGATTGGAGCAGTACGTC.

J is TRBJ2-3 and V is TRBV7-2, with 7 nucleotides matching TRBD2. Germline assignment: CDR1 SGHTA and CDR2 FQGNSA. The CDR3 spans 15 residues. Trimming cost V 1 base and J 2 bases; bases outside gene matches: 3. Written as DNA, the CDR3 is TGTGCCAGCAGCTTAGGAGGGAGGGCCACAGATACGCAGTATTTT. This encodes CASSLGGRATDTQYF.

This clonotype showed up just a few times. The chain combines TRBV12-3 or TRBV12-4 with TRBJ2-5, with a tentative D call TRBD2 (6 bases). The V and J ends lost 7 bases and 11 bases respectively, with 23 bases between them. The CDR3 covers 14 residues. This chain's CDR3 is CASTTTGLQDLQYF. The CDR3 DNA sequence: TGTGCCAGCACCACTACGGGACTCCAAGACCTTCAGTACTTC.

This clonotype showed up just a few times. The chain joins TRBV6-2 or TRBV6-3 to TRBJ2-5, with 11 bases identical to TRBD2. The CDR3 covers 14 residues. Germline V gives CDR1 MNHEY, CDR2 SVGEGT. J was trimmed by 2 bases and V by 6 bases; bases with no gene match: 2. The CDR3 region is CASRRLAGQETQYF. DNA of the CDR3: TGTGCCAGCAGACGACTAGCGGGGCAAGAGACCCAGTACTTC.

The chain couples TRBV28 to TRBJ2-7; D unclear. This CDR3 comprises 15 residues. CDR1 MDHEN and CDR2 SYDVKM come from the germline V gene. Trimming removed 3 bases from V and 2 bases from J, with 14 bases in between. The CDR3 reads CASSLTQVTPYEQYF. CDR3 coding DNA: TGTGCCAGCAGTTTGACCCAGGTGACCCCCTACGAGCAGTACTTC. Full variable domain (remainder filled in from reference TRBV28 and TRBJ2-7): DVKVTQSSRYLVKRTGEKVFLECVQDMDHENMFWYRQDPGLGLRLIYFSYDVKMKEKGDIPEGYSVSREKKERFSLILESASTNQTSMYLCASSLTQVTPYEQYFGPGTRLTVT.

The chain has TRBV29-1 and TRBJ1-2; D uncertain. CDR1 SQVTM and CDR2 ANQGSEA come from the germline V gene. This CDR3 spans 10 amino acids. Trimming cost V 0 bases and J 10 bases, with 6 bases left between them. The CDR3 nucleotides read TGCAGCGTTGAAGAAGGAGACTACACCTTC. It yields the protein CSVEEGDYTF.

This clonotype has only a few counts. The J gene is TRBJ2-5, the V gene TRBV20-1; 10 bases line up with TRBD1. The V gene end was trimmed by 2 bases and the J gene end by 0 bases; junction bases not matched to a gene: 6. The CDR3 has 16 amino acids. Per germline, CDR1 DFQATT and CDR2 SNEGSKA (reference sequence). This chain's CDR3 is CSARFWDRGYQETQYF. CDR3 DNA: TGCAGTGCTAGATTCTGGGACAGGGGATACCAAGAGACCCAGTACTTC.

Notes on this clonotype: This may stem from a read error, because a much larger clone lies one nucleotide away. The chain combines TRBV28 with TRBJ2-3, with D tentatively TRBD1 or TRBD2 (5 bases each). Per the germline V gene, CDR1 is MDHEN and CDR2 is SYDVKM. V gave up 3 bases and J gave up 3 bases, with 10 bases separating them. This CDR3 is 14 amino acids long. The CDR3 loop is CASSLGPATDTQYF. As DNA, the CDR3 is TGTGCCAGCAGTTTGGGACCAGCAACAGATACGCAGTATTTT.

This clonotype occurred a few times. The genes are TRBV5-1 and TRBJ1-4; D gene unclear. Trimming pared 4 bases from V and 7 bases from J, leaving 14 bases between. CDR3 size: 14 residues. Germline lookup yields CDR1 SGHRS and CDR2 YFSETQ. CDR3 DNA sequence: TGCGCCAGCAGCCCGGGAGCGTTAGCTGAAAAACTGTTTTTT. It yields the protein CASSPGALAEKLFF.

This clonotype was counted only a few times. V usage is TRBV29-1 and J usage is TRBJ2-5; 8 bases align to TRBD2. CDR3 length: 15 residues. J was trimmed by 4 bases and V by 0 bases; bases with no gene match: 7. Germline loops: CDR1 SQVTM, CDR2 ANQGSEA. The CDR3 DNA reads TGCAGCGTTGAAGATCGGGGGGGCTTACGAGAGACCCAGTACTTC. Amino acid sequence: CSVEDRGGLRETQYF.

This clonotype was seen more than once but under ten times. The chain joins TRBV24-1 to TRBJ2-5; a possible D gene is TRBD1 (6 bases). The CDR3 is 15 residues long. Trimming took 0 bases from V and 2 from J, leaving 9 bases between them. CDR1 is KGHDR, CDR2 SFDVKD, per germline. The CDR3 loop reads CATSDLQDRQETQYF. The CDR3 coding sequence is TGTGCCACCAGTGATTTGCAGGACAGACAAGAGACCCAGTACTTC.

CDR3 amino acids: CASTLLAGGSEQYF. In nucleotides, the CDR3 is TGCGCCAGCACCTTACTAGCGGGGGGATCCGAGCAGTACTTC. V is TRBV5-1 and J is TRBJ2-7, with 12 bases fitting TRBD2. The germline gives CDR1 SGHRS, CDR2 YFSETQ. This CDR3 is built from 14 residues. V shed 6 bases, J shed 6 bases, and the junction held 7 bases outside the gene matches.

V usage is TRBV2 and J usage is TRBJ1-5; tentative D call: TRBD1 (5 bases). Germline V gene lookup returns CDR1 SNHLY and CDR2 FYNNEI. V dropped 3 bases and J dropped 5 bases, with 11 bases sitting between them. There are 14 residues in the CDR3. The CDR3 region has the DNA TGTGCCAGCAGTGATAGGGGAGCCCATCAGCCCCAGCATTTT. It translates to CASSDRGAHQPQHF.

This clonotype was observed once. The gene calls are TRBV19 and TRBJ1-3, with unresolved D. The CDR3 loop spans 13 amino acids. Trimming pared 10 bases from V and 1 base from J, leaving 11 bases between. The germline V gene has CDR1 LNHDA and CDR2 SQIVND (reference sequence). The CDR3 DNA sequence: TGTGCCACCCGCCTTGGATCTGGAAACACCATATATTTT. This sequence encodes CATRLGSGNTIYF.

This clonotype was detected only a few times. The rearrangement uses TRBV7-2 and TRBJ2-3, with D possibly being TRBD2 (5 bases). The V gene lost 5 bases and the J gene lost 2 bases, with 20 bases spanning the gap. The germline CDR1 and CDR2 sequences are SGHTA and FQGNSA. The CDR3 runs 17 residues. CDR3 nucleotide sequence: TGTGCCAGCAGCAAAAGATCGGGGTACCCTTACACAGATACGCAGTATTTT. This sequence encodes CASSKRSGYPYTDTQYF.